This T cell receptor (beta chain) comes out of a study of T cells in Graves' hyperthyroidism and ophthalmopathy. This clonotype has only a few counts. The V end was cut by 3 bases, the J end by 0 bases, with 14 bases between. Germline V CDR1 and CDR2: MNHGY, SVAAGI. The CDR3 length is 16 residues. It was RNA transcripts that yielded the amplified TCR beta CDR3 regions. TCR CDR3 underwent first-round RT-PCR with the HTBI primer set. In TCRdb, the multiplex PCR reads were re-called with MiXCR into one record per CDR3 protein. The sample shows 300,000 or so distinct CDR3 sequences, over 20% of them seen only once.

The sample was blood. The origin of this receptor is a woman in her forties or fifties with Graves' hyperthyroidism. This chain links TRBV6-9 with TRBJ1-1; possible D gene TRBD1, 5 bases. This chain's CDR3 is CASSYGAGHMNTEAFF. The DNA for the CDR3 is TGTGCCAGCAGTTACGGGGCTGGACATATGAACACTGAAGCTTTCTTT.